Presented here are 9 T cell receptor beta chains from one specimen sequenced in a study of immune heterogeneity within non-small cell lung tumors. Multiplex PCR with 32 V and 13 J primers amplified TCR beta CDR3. From the multiplex PCR reads, TCRdb called clonotypes with MiXCR, one entry per CDR3 protein. The data show roughly 9,900 distinct CDR3 sequences, 25% to 30% seen once. Template material for each sample was 550 to 700 ng of bulk tumor genomic DNA. During surgery, each primary tumor gave multiple biopsies spaced as far apart as possible. Untreated, newly diagnosed non-small cell lung cancer patients underwent curative surgery. Sequencing was carried out using lung tumor tissue. The receptors originated from a woman aged 55-69 years with non-small cell lung cancer.

As concerns this clonotype: This may come from a read error, since a much larger clone is one base off. The gene calls are TRBV9 and TRBJ1-1, with D uncertain. Germline V gene lookup returns CDR1 SGDLS and CDR2 YYNGEE. This CDR3 contains 15 residues. CDR3: CARSVLIPGNTEAFF. The CDR3 DNA follows: TGTGCCCGCAGCGTATTAATCCCAGGGAACACTGAAGCTTTCTTT. The variable domain in full, completed from reference TRBV9 and TRBJ1-1, reads DSGVTQTPKHLITATGQRVTLRCSPRSGDLSVYWYQQSLDQGLQFLIQYYNGEERAKGNILERFSAQQFPDLHSELNLSSLELGDSALYFCARSVLIPGNTEAFFGQGTRLTVV.

This clonotype was detected only once. A single base separates this from a much larger clone, so it may be a read error. J is TRBJ1-1 and V is TRBV9, with 8 bases identical to TRBD1. The CDR3 loop spans 15 amino acids. CDR1 SGDLS and CDR2 YYNGEE come from the germline V gene. In DNA, the CDR3 is TGTTCCAGCAGCGTAAGCAGGACAGGGCATACTGAAGCTTTCTTT. This encodes CSSSVSRTGHTEAFF.

V gene TRBV20-1 combines with J gene TRBJ2-5; D tentatively reads TRBD1 or TRBD2 (6 bases each). The V end was cut by 2 bases, the J end by 2 bases, with 12 bases between. Germline V gene lookup returns CDR1 DFQATT and CDR2 SNEGSKA (reference sequence). The CDR3 is 14 amino acids. DNA of the CDR3: TGCAGTGCTAGAAGGGGGGTAATACAAGAGACCCAGTACTTC. Protein product: CSARRGVIQETQYF.

The CDR3 region is CASRVAGGDSGELFF. DNA for the CDR3: TGTGCCAGCAGAGTAGCGGGAGGTGATAGCGGGGAGCTGTTTTTT. V gene TRBV6-1 combines with J gene TRBJ2-2, with 10 nucleotides matching TRBD2. Germline trimming cut 6 bases from V and 7 bases from J; bases unmatched to any gene: 8. CDR1 and CDR2 (germline): MNHNS, SASEGT. The CDR3 runs to 15 residues.

This clonotype has ten or more counts. The gene calls are TRBV19 and TRBJ2-5; tentatively, D is TRBD2 (6 bases). CDR1 is LNHDA and CDR2 is SQIVND in the germline V gene (reference sequence). The CDR3 length is 15 residues. Deletions cut 4 bases from V and 5 bases from J, with 17 bases between. CDR3 loop: CASSNLWGGEETQYF. CDR3 in DNA: TGTGCCAGTAGTAACCTTTGGGGAGGAGAGGAGACCCAGTACTTC.

CDR3 sequence: CASSLDGREGWELFF. CDR3 DNA sequence: TGTGCCAGCAGCTTGGACGGGAGAGAGGGCTGGGAGCTGTTTTTT. This sequence joins TRBV5-6 and TRBJ2-2; the D gene is possibly TRBD2 (6 bases). The CDR3 runs to 15 residues. V was shortened by 0 bases and J by 9 bases, with 15 bases between the two germline ends. Germline CDR1 SGHDT, CDR2 YYEEEE.

This chain's CDR3 is CASSTQGAGELFF. The CDR3 DNA reads as TGCGCCAGCAGCACACAGGGTGCCGGGGAGCTGTTTTTT. The genes are TRBV5-1 and TRBJ2-2, with a weak D call TRBD1 (6 bases). Trimming removed 4 bases from V and 6 bases from J, with 10 bases in between. The CDR3 length is 13 residues. Germline CDR1 and CDR2: SGHRS and YFSETQ.

In regard to this clonotype: A much larger clone differs from this one at a single base, so this may be a read error. V and J are TRBV20-1 and TRBJ2-1; D not certain. Germline assignment: CDR1 DFQATT and CDR2 SNEGSKA (reference sequence). V was shortened by 3 bases and J by 4 bases, with 7 bases between the two germline ends. The CDR3 sequence is 12 residues long. CDR3 nucleotides: TGCAGTGCTAGGCTAGATTACAATGAGCAGTTCTTC. Its translation is CSARLDYNEQFF.

This chain joins TRBV25-1 and TRBJ2-3, with D uncertain. Germline CDR1 reads MGHDK; CDR2 reads SYGVNS. The CDR3 spans 12 residues. The germline V and J ends were trimmed by 6 bases and 5 bases, with 9 bases remaining between them. The CDR3 DNA follows: TGTGCCAGCAGCCCCTGGGGAGATACGCAGTATTTT. The encoded protein is CASSPWGDTQYF.